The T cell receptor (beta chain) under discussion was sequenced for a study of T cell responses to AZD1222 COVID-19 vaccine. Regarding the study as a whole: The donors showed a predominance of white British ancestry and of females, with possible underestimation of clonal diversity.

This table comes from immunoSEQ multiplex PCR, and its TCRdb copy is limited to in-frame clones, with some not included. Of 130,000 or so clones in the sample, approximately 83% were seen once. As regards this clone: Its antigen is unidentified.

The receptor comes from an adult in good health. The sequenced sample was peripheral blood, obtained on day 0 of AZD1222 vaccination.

The CDR3 reads CASRALPNQPQHF. The DNA for the CDR3 is TGTGCTAGTCGGGCCTTACCCAATCAGCCCCAGCATTTT. The genes are TRBV12-5 and TRBJ1-5; unclear D gene. The V gene's germline CDR1 is LGHNT and CDR2 FRNRAP. V lost 8 bases to trimming and J lost 3 bases, with 11 bases between them. CDR3 size: 13 residues.